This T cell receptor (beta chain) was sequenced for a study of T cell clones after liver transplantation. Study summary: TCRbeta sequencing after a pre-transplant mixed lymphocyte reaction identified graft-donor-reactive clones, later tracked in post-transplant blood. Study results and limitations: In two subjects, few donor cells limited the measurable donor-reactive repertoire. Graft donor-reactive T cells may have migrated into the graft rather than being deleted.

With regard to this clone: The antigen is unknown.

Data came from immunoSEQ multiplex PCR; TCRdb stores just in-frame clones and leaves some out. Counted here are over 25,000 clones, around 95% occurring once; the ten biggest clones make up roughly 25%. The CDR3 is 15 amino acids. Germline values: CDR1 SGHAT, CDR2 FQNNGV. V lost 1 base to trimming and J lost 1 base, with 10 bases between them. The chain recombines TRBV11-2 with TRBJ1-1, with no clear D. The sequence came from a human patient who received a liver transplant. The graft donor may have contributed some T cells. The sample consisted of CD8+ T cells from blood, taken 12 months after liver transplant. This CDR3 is CASSLVAERNTEAFF. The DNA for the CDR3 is TGTGCCAGCAGCTTAGTGGCCGAGAGGAACACTGAAGCTTTCTTT.